The 8 T cell receptor beta chains reported below all come from one sample, sequenced in a study of blood T cell repertoires in COVID-19. Clones were read by immunoSEQ multiplex PCR, and TCRdb kept only the in-frame ones, dropping some. This sample yields around 70,000 clones, of which about 84% are seen a single time; 1.8% belongs to the top ten. Sequencing was performed on peripheral blood. Receptors originate from an older woman with acute or convalescent COVID-19.

The chain is built from TRBV6-6 and TRBJ2-2; TRBD1 agrees at 7 bases. V dropped 5 bases and J dropped 6; count of bases not matched to a gene: 9. CDR1 is MNHNY, CDR2 SVGAGI, per germline (reference sequence). The CDR3 runs 15 residues. The chain's CDR3 is CASSGNRGVPGELFF. The CDR3 nucleotides read TGTGCCAGCAGTGGCAACAGGGGTGTCCCCGGGGAGCTGTTTTTT.

This chain joins TRBV7-9 and TRBJ2-2; 7 bases line up with TRBD2. The J segment lost 4 bases and the V segment lost 4 bases, leaving 3 bases of the junction unmatched. This CDR3 comprises 14 residues. Germline V gives CDR1 SEHNR, CDR2 FQNEAQ (reference sequence). CDR3 amino acids: CASSWGGATGELFF. The CDR3 coding sequence is TGTGCCAGCAGCTGGGGGGGTGCCACCGGGGAGCTGTTTTTT. The variable domain in full, with the rest retrieved from reference TRBV7-9 and TRBJ2-2, is DTGVSQNPRHKITKRGQNVTFRCDPISEHNRLYWYRQTLGQGPEFLTYFQNEAQLEKSRLLSDRFSAERPKGSFSTLEIQRTEQGDSAMYLCASSWGGATGELFFGEGSRLTVL.

The chain links TRBV7-2 to TRBJ1-3; D not certain. Germline V gives CDR1 SGHTA, CDR2 FQGNSA. The CDR3 runs 18 residues. Trimming took 0 bases from V and 0 from J, leaving 15 bases between them. The CDR3 loop is CASSLAGASGSSGNTIYF. The CDR3 nucleotides read TGTGCCAGCAGCTTAGCGGGCGCGTCGGGGAGCTCTGGAAACACCATATATTTT. The full variable domain, its missing parts supplied by reference TRBV7-2 and TRBJ1-3, is GAGVSQSPSNKVTEKGKDVELRCDPISGHTALYWYRQSLGQGLEFLIYFQGNSAPDKSGLPSDRFSAERTGGSVSTLTIQRTQQEDSAVYLCASSLAGASGSSGNTIYFGEGSWLTVV.

The chain is built from TRBV2 and TRBJ2-7; 13 positions agree with TRBD2. Germline assignment: CDR1 SNHLY and CDR2 FYNNEI. This CDR3 is 15 amino acids long. V dropped 6 bases and J dropped 4; count of bases not matched to a gene: 6. The CDR3 reads CASSQGTSGTYEQYF. The CDR3 bases are TGTGCCAGCAGCCAAGGGACTAGCGGGACTTACGAGCAGTACTTC.

This chain links TRBV20-1 with TRBJ2-1; no reliable D call. CDR3 length: 14 residues. Looked up from germline, CDR1 is DFQATT and CDR2 is SNEGSKA (reference sequence). V was pared by 3 bases and J by 5 bases, with 14 bases between. The CDR3 coding sequence is TGCAGTGCTAGTACGCGTCTTACCAACAATGAGCAGTTCTTC. Translation: CSASTRLTNNEQFF.

Only one count was recorded for this clone. V gene TRBV7-2 combines with J gene TRBJ1-5, with 8 nucleotides matching TRBD1. CDR3 length equals 18 residues. With V trimmed by 3 bases and J by 0 bases, 10 bases remained unmatched. Germline loops: CDR1 SGHTA, CDR2 FQGNSA. CDR3 bases: TGTGCCAGCAGCTTCGCCGGGACAGGATCATATAGCAATCAGCCCCAGCATTTT. It is translated as CASSFAGTGSYSNQPQHF.

V is TRBV5-6 and J is TRBJ1-1, with unresolved D. Between the trimmed V and J ends, which lost 0 bases and 0 bases, there was a span of 9 bases. This CDR3 is 15 amino acids long. The germline V gene encodes CDR1 SGHDT and CDR2 YYEEEE. The CDR3 DNA reads as TGTGCCAGCAGCTTGGCCGGGTGGATGAACACTGAAGCTTTCTTT. Translation gives CASSLAGWMNTEAFF. The entire variable domain, with the rest obtained from reference TRBV5-6 and TRBJ1-1, is as follows: DAGVTQSPTHLIKTRGQQVTLRCSPKSGHDTVSWYQQALGQGPQFIFQYYEEEERQRGNFPDRFSGHQFPNYSSELNVNALLLGDSALYLCASSLAGWMNTEAFFGQGTRLTVV.

V is TRBV6-5 and J is TRBJ1-2; 10 bases match TRBD1. V lost 5 bases and J lost 8; bases outside the gene matches: 5. CDR1 and CDR2 (germline): MNHEY, SVGAGI. There are 13 residues in the CDR3. This chain's CDR3 is CASSPDRGLGYTF. CDR3 DNA sequence: TGTGCCAGCAGTCCGGACAGGGGGTTAGGCTACACCTTC.